The 29 T cell receptor beta chains in this list originate from one sample, sequenced in a study of graft-versus-host responses after intestinal transplantation. The antigens these receptors bind are not known. The repertoire was sequenced with immunoSEQ multiplex PCR; TCRdb's copy has only in-frame clones and lacks some. The sample has over 85,000 clones, roughly 93% seen once. The sample here was unstimulated CD4+ T cells sorted from spleen or lymph node cells, taken before transplant. These receptors all stem from a human donor who was the organ donor for an intestinal transplant.

The rearrangement uses TRBV6-1 and TRBJ2-7, with 7 bases aligning to TRBD2. V lost 4 bases and J lost 0; bases outside the gene matches: 6. Germline loops: CDR1 MNHNS, CDR2 SASEGT. This CDR3 contains 15 residues. CDR3 in DNA: TGTGCCAGCAGTGCCGGGACTATTAACTCCTACGAGCAGTACTTC. Amino acids: CASSAGTINSYEQYF.

J is TRBJ1-2 and V is TRBV6-5; 8 nucleotides line up with TRBD1. This CDR3 spans 15 amino acids. Germline CDR1 MNHEY, CDR2 SVGAGI. V dropped 6 bases and J dropped 6; count of bases not matched to a gene: 12. The CDR3 bases are TGTGCCAGCAGGACAACCCCGACAGGGGCGCATGGCTACACCTTC. Protein: CASRTTPTGAHGYTF.

This clone has only one observation. This chain connects TRBV7-9 to TRBJ1-1; maybe TRBD1 (5 bases). V was clipped by 2 bases and J by 2 bases, with 15 bases between them. This CDR3 spans 16 amino acids. Per the germline V gene, CDR1 is SEHNR and CDR2 is FQNEAQ (reference sequence). The CDR3 bases are TGTGCCAGCAGCTTATATTCGGGACTCAAAAACACTGAAGCTTTCTTT. This gives the protein CASSLYSGLKNTEAFF. The whole variable domain, filled in from reference TRBV7-9 and TRBJ1-1, reads DTGVSQNPRHKITKRGQNVTFRCDPISEHNRLYWYRQTLGQGPEFLTYFQNEAQLEKSRLLSDRFSAERPKGSFSTLEIQRTEQGDSAMYLCASSLYSGLKNTEAFFGQGTRLTVV.

The V and J genes are TRBV15 and TRBJ1-1, with 7 bases lining up with TRBD1. Trimming took 0 bases from V and 1 from J; bases not matched to a gene: 2. The CDR3 covers 15 residues. CDR1 LNHNV and CDR2 YYDKDF come from the germline V gene (reference sequence). The CDR3 sequence: CATSRDRTGNTEAFF. The CDR3 bases are TGTGCCACCAGCAGAGATCGGACAGGGAACACTGAAGCTTTCTTT.

The chain recombines TRBV6-6 with TRBJ1-6, with TRBD1 identical over 12 bases. V shed 6 bases, J shed 9 bases, and the junction held 6 bases outside the gene matches. The germline V gene encodes CDR1 MNHNY and CDR2 SVGAGI (reference sequence). The CDR3 covers 15 residues. The CDR3 coding sequence is TGTGCCAGCAGAAGTCCGGGACAGGGGGCTTCACCCCTCCACTTT. This translates into CASRSPGQGASPLHF.

This clone appeared once. The chain links TRBV5-8 to TRBJ1-2; D is undetermined. Trimming removed 4 bases at V and 8 bases at J, with 12 bases between. This CDR3 is built from 12 residues. Per the germline V gene, CDR1 is SGHTS and CDR2 is YDEGEE. CDR3 residues: CASSPPVRGYTF. The CDR3 coding sequence is TGTGCCAGCAGCCCCCCGGTCCGAGGCTACACCTTC.

The gene calls are TRBV7-8 and TRBJ2-2; unclear D gene. The germline V gene has CDR1 SGHVS and CDR2 FQNEAQ. The CDR3 runs 15 residues. V lost 2 bases to trimming and J lost 4 bases, with 11 bases between them. CDR3 amino acids: CASSLFDARTGELFF. The CDR3 nucleotides are TGTGCCAGCAGCTTATTTGACGCACGCACCGGGGAGCTGTTTTTT.

This rearrangement joins TRBV6-1 to TRBJ1-6; D is unclear. Germline V gene lookup returns CDR1 MNHNS and CDR2 SASEGT. The V end was cut by 5 bases, the J end by 9 bases, with 11 bases between. The CDR3 length is 13 residues. The CDR3 DNA is TGTGCCAGCAGTTTTTTAGGGTCTTCACCCCTCCACTTT. Translated, it gives CASSFLGSSPLHF.

The chain carries TRBV6-4 and TRBJ2-1, with 11 bases that match TRBD2. The CDR3 spans 18 residues. The V gene end was trimmed by 5 bases and the J gene end by 8 bases; junction bases not matched to a gene: 17. CDR1 and CDR2 from the germline V gene are MRHNA and SNTAGT. The CDR3 is CASSLTSGGLLDGDEQFF. Written as DNA, the CDR3 is TGTGCCAGCAGTTTAACTAGCGGGGGTCTTTTAGACGGCGATGAGCAGTTCTTC.

The chain links TRBV7-9 to TRBJ2-7, with D uncertain. The germline V and J ends were trimmed by 7 bases and 3 bases, with 4 bases remaining between them. The germline gives CDR1 SEHNR, CDR2 FQNEAQ (reference sequence). The CDR3 runs 10 residues. As DNA, the CDR3 is TGTGCCAGCACCCTCTACGAGCAGTACTTC. This gives the protein CASTLYEQYF.

This clone has just one count. This likely comes from a read error, as the CDR3 has no conserved phenylalanine or tryptophan at its end. V usage is TRBV30 and J usage is TRBJ1-2; D is possibly TRBD1 (5 bases). Deletions cut 0 bases from V and 4 bases from J, with 12 bases between. CDR1 and CDR2 (germline): GTSNPN, SVGIG (reference sequence). CDR3 length: 14 amino acids. CDR3 nucleotides: TGTGCCTGGAGTGTAAAACCAGGGCTCTATGGCTACACCCTC. Protein sequence: CAWSVKPGLYGYTL.

V and J are TRBV7-2 and TRBJ2-7, with D unclear. V was clipped by 5 bases and J by 2 bases, with 10 bases between them. This CDR3 has 13 amino acids. Germline V CDR1 and CDR2: SGHTA, FQGNSA. The CDR3 reads CASSAAPPYEQYF. Written as DNA, the CDR3 is TGTGCCAGCAGCGCGGCCCCTCCCTACGAGCAGTACTTC.

This clone was counted between two and nine times. The J gene is TRBJ1-2, the V gene TRBV5-6; a possible D gene is TRBD1 (5 bases). Germline CDR1 reads SGHDT; CDR2 reads YYEEEE. V was pared by 4 bases and J by 1 base, with 14 bases between. The CDR3 is 15 amino acids. CDR3 region: CASSPATAINYGYTF. DNA of the CDR3: TGTGCCAGCAGCCCCGCGACAGCGATTAACTATGGCTACACCTTC.

The rearrangement links TRBV7-2 to TRBJ2-3, with TRBD2 matching 8 bases. The CDR3 extends over 18 amino acids. Germline V gene data show CDR1 as SGHTA and CDR2 as FQGNSA. The V segment lost 4 bases and the J segment 4 bases; nucleotides outside the gene matches: 16. CDR3 amino acids: CASSSSFIAGRGADTQYF. The CDR3 nucleotides read TGTGCCAGCAGCTCGAGCTTTATAGCGGGGAGGGGCGCAGATACGCAGTATTTT.

A single count supports this clone. The V call is TRBV15, the J call TRBJ2-3; 12 bases are a match to TRBD2. The J segment lost 7 bases and the V segment lost 1 base, leaving 6 bases of the junction unmatched. The CDR3 spans 16 residues. Per germline, CDR1 LNHNV and CDR2 YYDKDF (reference sequence). The DNA for the CDR3 is TGTGCCACCAGCAGAGGCTTGACTAGCGGGGGACATACGCAGTATTTT. Translating it yields CATSRGLTSGGHTQYF.

The chain recombines TRBV28 with TRBJ1-5; 9 positions match TRBD1. V lost 3 bases and J lost 4; bases outside the gene matches: 4. The V gene's germline CDR1 is MDHEN and CDR2 SYDVKM. The CDR3 contains 15 residues. The CDR3: CASSFRDRANQPQHF. The CDR3 region has the DNA TGTGCCAGCAGTTTCAGGGACAGGGCGAATCAGCCCCAGCATTTT.

The gene calls are TRBV28 and TRBJ1-5; unclear D gene. The CDR3 is 12 residues long. The V and J ends lost 6 bases and 8 bases respectively, with 11 bases between them. Germline V gives CDR1 MDHEN, CDR2 SYDVKM. The CDR3 sequence: CASSWLSKPQHF. CDR3 nucleotide sequence: TGTGCCAGCAGCTGGTTATCGAAGCCCCAGCATTTT.

The chain links TRBV6-5 to TRBJ2-6, with no clear D. Germline CDR1 and CDR2: MNHEY and SVGAGI. V was clipped by 4 bases and J by 0 bases, with 7 bases between them. This CDR3 has 15 amino acids. The chain's CDR3 is CASSSSLSGANVLTF. Here the CDR3 DNA reads TGTGCCAGCAGTTCATCACTCTCTGGGGCCAACGTCCTGACTTTC.

V and J are TRBV7-8 and TRBJ2-7, with a tentative D call TRBD1 (6 bases). This CDR3 has 13 amino acids. V shed 6 bases and J shed 5 bases, with 14 bases lying between them. CDR1 is SGHVS, CDR2 FQNEAQ, per germline. The CDR3 DNA is TGTGCCAGCAGTTACTACAGGGACCACGAGCAGTACTTC. This encodes CASSYYRDHEQYF.

This chain connects TRBV28 to TRBJ1-6; a weak D match, TRBD1 (6 bases). Trimming removed 2 bases from V and 9 bases from J, with 11 bases in between. CDR1 and CDR2 (germline): MDHEN, SYDVKM. This CDR3 region has 14 residues. The CDR3 region is CASSLKQGSSPLHF. Here the CDR3 DNA reads TGTGCCAGCAGTTTAAAACAGGGTAGTTCACCCCTCCACTTT.

This chain links TRBV7-9 with TRBJ2-7; 7 bases are shared with TRBD1. The CDR3 is 15 residues long. V trimming: 2 bases; J trimming: 2 bases; junction bases outside the gene matches: 6. Looked up from germline, CDR1 is SEHNR and CDR2 is FQNEAQ (reference sequence). CDR3 loop: CASSLSSGGAYEQYF. CDR3 DNA sequence: TGTGCCAGCAGCTTAAGTTCAGGGGGTGCCTACGAGCAGTACTTC.

This clone has just one count. This sequence joins TRBV2 and TRBJ1-2; 10 nucleotides line up with TRBD1. CDR3 size: 13 residues. The germline CDR1 and CDR2 sequences are SNHLY and FYNNEI. The ends lost 7 bases at V and 4 bases at J; junction bases unmatched: 3. The CDR3 spells CASIGDRGYGYTF. The CDR3 bases are TGTGCCAGCATAGGGGACAGGGGCTATGGCTACACCTTC. Full variable domain (rest looked up from reference TRBV2 and TRBJ1-2): EPEVTQTPSHQVTQMGQEVILRCVPISNHLYFYWYRQILGQKVEFLVSFYNNEISEKSEIFDDQFSVERPDGSNFTLKIRSTKLEDSAMYFCASIGDRGYGYTFGSGTRLTVV.

The J gene is TRBJ1-1, the V gene TRBV6-5; D remains unclear. Germline V CDR1 and CDR2: MNHEY, SVGAGI. This CDR3 region has 14 residues. V lost 2 bases and J 7 bases, leaving 14 bases between the germline ends. CDR3 region: CASSYGIGQYEAFF. The CDR3 nucleotides read TGTGCCAGCAGTTACGGTATCGGGCAGTATGAAGCTTTCTTT.

This clone was detected once. This chain links TRBV2 with TRBJ1-2; no definite D call. The CDR3 runs to 15 residues. The V and J ends lost 6 bases and 4 bases respectively, with 18 bases between them. The germline gives CDR1 SNHLY, CDR2 FYNNEI. CDR3 nucleotides: TGTGCCAGCAGGATCTCCGGGGTGCCGGGCTATGGCTACACCTTC. Encoded protein: CASRISGVPGYGYTF.

The genes are TRBV6-5 and TRBJ1-2; the D gene is possibly TRBD1 (5 bases). Germline loops: CDR1 MNHEY, CDR2 SVGAGI. V lost 6 bases to trimming and J lost 3 bases, with 11 bases between them. This CDR3 has 13 amino acids. The CDR3 coding sequence is TGTGCCAGCAGGGGGCAGGGAGACTATGGCTACACCTTC. Protein: CASRGQGDYGYTF.

A word on this clone: The sample carries other DNA sequences with the same CDR3. The chain recombines TRBV20-1 with TRBJ2-1; D gene uncertain. This CDR3 has 11 residues. The V end lost 4 bases, the J end lost 4 bases, and 5 bases lay between the germline ends. Germline CDR1 reads DFQATT; CDR2 reads SNEGSKA (reference sequence). The CDR3 is CSATPYNEQFF. For the CDR3, the DNA is TGCAGTGCTACCCCATACAATGAGCAGTTCTTC.

V and J are TRBV28 and TRBJ1-5; D gene unclear. Trimming took 3 bases from V and 3 from J, leaving 12 bases between them. CDR1 and CDR2 from the germline V gene are MDHEN and SYDVKM. The CDR3 runs 15 residues. The DNA for the CDR3 is TGTGCCAGCAGTTTCCTTAGGGCAGACAATCAGCCCCAGCATTTT. The encoded protein is CASSFLRADNQPQHF.

This chain uses TRBV5-1 with TRBJ1-6; D call uncertain. From germline, CDR1 is SGHRS and CDR2 YFSETQ. Trimming took off 3 bases at V and 0 bases at J, with 16 bases between the two ends. The CDR3 is 18 residues long. The DNA of the CDR3 is TGCGCCAGCAGCTCACCGATAGGAGGGCCCTCCTATAATTCACCCCTCCACTTT. This encodes CASSSPIGGPSYNSPLHF.

The chain joins TRBV2 to TRBJ1-5, with D hard to call. V shed 6 bases and J shed 8 bases, with 8 bases lying between them. The CDR3 has 11 residues. Germline CDR1 and CDR2: SNHLY and FYNNEI. The CDR3 is CASRLKEPQHF. In DNA form, the CDR3 reads TGTGCCAGCAGGCTTAAAGAGCCCCAGCATTTT.